The entry below describes one T cell receptor (beta chain). Trimming removed 0 bases from V and 2 bases from J, with 12 bases in between. CDR3 length: 15 residues. The germline V gene encodes CDR1 SGHKS and CDR2 YYEKEE (reference sequence). As originally analysed: The assay estimated nucleated cells by amplifying reference gene primers. TCRdb keeps only in-frame clones here, not all; method: immunoSEQ multiplex PCR. V and J calls and clone size are as listed in that table; D and trimming were resolved from the DNA. Of over 100,000 clones in the sample, around 86% were seen once. The sample comes from a study of blood T cell repertoires in COVID-19. Whole-study context: Acute-phase and convalescent COVID-19 samples originated in the United States, Italy and Spain. From T cells, B-cell-depleted T cells, or PBMCs came the material, which was cDNA or gDNA.

J is TRBJ2-7 and V is TRBV5-5; D is ambiguous. Sequencing was done on a sample of peripheral blood. The sequence came from a woman in her sixties or seventies with active or convalescent COVID-19. The CDR3 loop is CASSLEWADPYEQYV. The DNA for the CDR3 is TGTGCCAGCAGCTTGGAGTGGGCAGACCCCTACGAGCAGTACGTC.